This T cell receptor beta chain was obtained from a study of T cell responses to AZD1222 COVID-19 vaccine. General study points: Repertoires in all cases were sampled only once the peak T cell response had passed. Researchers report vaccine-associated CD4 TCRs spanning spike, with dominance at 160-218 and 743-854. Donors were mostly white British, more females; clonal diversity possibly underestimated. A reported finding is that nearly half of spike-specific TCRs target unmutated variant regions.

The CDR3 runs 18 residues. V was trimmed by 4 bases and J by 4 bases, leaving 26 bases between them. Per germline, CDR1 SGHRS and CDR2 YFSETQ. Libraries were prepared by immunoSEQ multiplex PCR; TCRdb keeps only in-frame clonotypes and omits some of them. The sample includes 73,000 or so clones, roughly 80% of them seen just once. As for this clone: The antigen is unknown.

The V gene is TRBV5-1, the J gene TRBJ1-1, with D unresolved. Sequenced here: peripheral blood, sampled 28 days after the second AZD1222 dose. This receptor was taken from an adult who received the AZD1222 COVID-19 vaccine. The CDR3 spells CASSPHGGDGRDSTEAFF. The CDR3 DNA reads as TGCGCCAGCAGCCCCCATGGCGGGGATGGACGCGATAGCACTGAAGCTTTCTTT.